This T cell receptor (beta chain) is from a study of blood T cell repertoires in COVID-19. This CDR3 is 13 amino acids long. Germline V gene sequence: CDR1 MDHEN, CDR2 SYDVKM. The V gene lost 10 bases and the J gene lost 6 bases, with 18 bases spanning the gap. Profiling relied on immunoSEQ multiplex PCR, and the TCRdb table lists in-frame clones only, not all of them. The sample contains almost 70,000 clones, roughly 73% of which appear only once. Many counts were recorded for this clone. This receptor was identified in a human donor in a cohort sampled during active COVID-19. The specimen sequenced was peripheral blood. This chain uses TRBV28 with TRBJ1-2; D might be TRBD1 (5 bases). The CDR3 DNA sequence: TGTGCCACCCACCTGGGCAGGGTCGATGGCTACACCTTC. Its protein is CATHLGRVDGYTF.